Sequencing of this T cell receptor (beta chain) was carried out in a study of T cells in localized non-small cell lung cancer. With respect to this clone: Its antigen remains unidentified.

Method: immunoSEQ multiplex PCR; TCRdb's copy keeps in-frame clones and lacks some. The sample contains about 14,000 clones, 89% of which appear only once. Points from the study as a whole: Tumor showed lower T cell clonality than uninvolved adjacent lung, where it was highest.

Trimming took off 0 bases at V and 5 bases at J, with 10 bases between the two ends. Germline V gene sequence: CDR1 KGHSH, CDR2 LQKENI. The CDR3 sequence is 14 residues long. The chain employs TRBV18 and TRBJ1-1; D not resolved. This TCR was recovered from a man aged 40 to 75 with stage III lung adenocarcinoma. The sample was peripheral blood mononuclear cells, taken before any cancer treatment. The CDR3, as DNA: TGTGCCAGCTCACCACCGGGGAGCAGGACTGAAGCTTTCTTT. It encodes CASSPPGSRTEAFF.